These 22 T cell receptor beta chains were all obtained from the same sample, sequenced in a study of graft-versus-host responses after intestinal transplantation. No antigen is known for these receptors. The protocol was immunoSEQ multiplex PCR, while the TCRdb copy is restricted to in-frame clones and leaves out a portion. The sample has 35,000 to 50,000 clones, 90% to 95% seen once. The sample consisted of unstimulated CD8+ T cells sorted from spleen or lymph node cells, taken before transplant. Source of these receptors: a human donor who was the organ donor for an intestinal transplant.

Comment on this clone: At one end, the junction sequence differs from germline, possibly due to a read error. The chain recombines TRBV7-7 with TRBJ2-1; 8 bases line up with TRBD1. This CDR3 contains 14 residues. Germline lookup yields CDR1 SSHAT and CDR2 FNYEAQ (reference sequence). CDR3 protein: CASSRDRTYNEQFF. The CDR3 DNA follows: TGTGCTAGCAGCCGGGACAGGACTTACAATGAGCAGTTCTTC.

The chain is built from TRBV18 and TRBJ2-7, with D hard to call. V shed 1 base and J shed 1 base, with 11 bases lying between them. CDR1 and CDR2 from the germline V gene are KGHSH and LQKENI. This CDR3 is 15 amino acids long. The DNA for the CDR3 is TGTGCCAGCTCACCACTTAATGGGGATTCCTACGAGCAGTACTTC. Translated: CASSPLNGDSYEQYF.

The chain recombines TRBV2 with TRBJ2-7, with 9 positions matching TRBD1. With V trimmed by 5 bases and J by 4 bases, 12 bases remained unmatched. Germline values: CDR1 SNHLY, CDR2 FYNNEI. There are 16 residues in the CDR3. The CDR3 DNA sequence: TGTGCCAGCAGTCAAAGAGGGGACAGGGAGGAATACGAGCAGTACTTC. As protein: CASSQRGDREEYEQYF.

The gene calls are TRBV4-1 and TRBJ2-3; D is uncertain. Trimming took off 4 bases at V and 0 bases at J, with 11 bases between the two ends. The CDR3 runs 15 residues. Germline-derived CDR1 and CDR2 are MGHRA and YSYEKL. Here the CDR3 reads CASSRDLGSTDTQYF. CDR3 sequence (DNA): TGCGCCAGCAGCCGAGATTTGGGGAGCACAGATACGCAGTATTTT.

The rearrangement links TRBV5-4 to TRBJ2-7; 7 bases line up with TRBD1. The CDR3 spans 13 residues. With V trimmed by 9 bases and J by 4 bases, 10 bases remained unmatched. The germline V gene encodes CDR1 SGHNT and CDR2 YYREEE (reference sequence). The DNA of the CDR3 is TGTGCCATTGGGGCAGGGGGTGGATACGAGCAGTACTTC. This encodes CAIGAGGGYEQYF.

The genes are TRBV28 and TRBJ2-3, with TRBD2 matching over 8 bases. The CDR3 has 16 amino acids. With V trimmed by 6 bases and J by 5 bases, 13 bases remained unmatched. The V gene's germline CDR1 is MDHEN and CDR2 SYDVKM. CDR3 DNA: TGTGCCAGCAGCTCCCTCGTCCGGGGGGGCAGAGATACGCAGTATTTT. Translation: CASSSLVRGGRDTQYF.

The chain carries TRBV7-2 and TRBJ1-1; the D gene is possibly TRBD1 (6 bases). This CDR3 comprises 15 residues. Germline V gene sequence: CDR1 SGHTA, CDR2 FQGNSA. Trimming shortened V by 1 base and J by 4 bases, and 13 bases separated the two germline ends. The DNA for the CDR3 is TGTGCCAGCAGCTTAGAGGGGGGGTTGGGCACTGAAGCTTTCTTT. Its protein product is CASSLEGGLGTEAFF.

This clone was seen a few times. The rearrangement uses TRBV7-2 and TRBJ1-2, with no clear D. The CDR3 is made up of 14 amino acids. Germline V CDR1 and CDR2: SGHTA, FQGNSA. The V gene lost 1 base and the J gene lost 7 bases, with 13 bases spanning the gap. CDR3: CASSLESWRLGYTF. CDR3 in DNA: TGTGCCAGCAGCTTAGAATCATGGAGGCTTGGCTACACCTTC.

The chain couples TRBV5-1 to TRBJ2-7; 8 bases are shared with TRBD1. The trim removed 4 bases at V and 3 bases at J, leaving 3 bases unmatched. The CDR3 is made up of 13 amino acids. Per the germline V gene, CDR1 is SGHRS and CDR2 is YFSETQ. The CDR3: CASSPGGFYEQYF. In DNA form, the CDR3 reads TGCGCCAGCAGCCCAGGGGGCTTCTACGAGCAGTACTTC.

The genes are TRBV4-3 and TRBJ1-6, with 12 bases aligning to TRBD1. Germline CDR1 reads LGHNA; CDR2 reads YSLEER. The CDR3 spans 15 residues. The V segment lost 0 bases and the J segment 10 bases; nucleotides outside the gene matches: 1. CDR3 DNA: TGCGCCAGCAGCCAAGATGGGACAGGGGGCTCACCCCTCCACTTT. Translated: CASSQDGTGGSPLHF.

V usage is TRBV2 and J usage is TRBJ2-7; tentatively, D is TRBD2 (5 bases). CDR1 is SNHLY, CDR2 FYNNEI, per germline. Trimming cost V 7 bases and J 2 bases, with 12 bases left between them. The CDR3 contains 13 residues. The CDR3 DNA is TGTGCCAGCATCCGGGGTCCTACCTACGAGCAGTACTTC. Amino acid sequence: CASIRGPTYEQYF.

This chain joins TRBV28 and TRBJ1-6; D is ambiguous. The germline gives CDR1 MDHEN, CDR2 SYDVKM. The CDR3 length is 16 residues. V dropped 3 bases and J dropped 1 base, with 10 bases sitting between them. CDR3 protein: CASSLDPGSYNSPLHF. In nucleotides, the CDR3 is TGTGCCAGCAGTTTGGATCCGGGTTCCTATAATTCACCCCTCCACTTT.

This clone was picked up one time. The chain employs TRBV4-1 and TRBJ2-1; the match to TRBD2 covers 8 bases. CDR1 and CDR2 (germline): MGHRA, YSYEKL. The CDR3 loop spans 16 amino acids. V lost 1 base, J lost 3 bases, and 5 bases stayed unmatched. CDR3 residues: CASSQVEAGDYNEQFF. The CDR3 coding sequence is TGCGCCAGCAGCCAAGTAGAAGCGGGAGACTACAATGAGCAGTTCTTC.

The chain employs TRBV19 and TRBJ2-2, with D unclear. Per the germline V gene, CDR1 is LNHDA and CDR2 is SQIVND (reference sequence). The CDR3 has 12 residues. Trimming left V 3 bases short and J 5 bases short, with 4 bases between. CDR3 in amino acids: CASSMGTGELFF. The CDR3 nucleotides read TGTGCCAGTAGTATGGGGACCGGGGAGCTGTTTTTT.

The chain is built from TRBV10-3 and TRBJ1-1; perhaps TRBD1 as D (5 bases). The germline V gene encodes CDR1 ENHRY and CDR2 SYGVKD. V lost 0 bases, J lost 1 base, and 9 bases lay in between. This CDR3 is built from 15 residues. The CDR3 sequence is CAISESGDPNTEAFF. The CDR3 coding sequence is TGTGCCATCAGTGAGTCAGGGGATCCGAACACTGAAGCTTTCTTT.

The CDR3 coding sequence is TGCGCCAGCAGCTTGGGTCAGGGGTACAATGAGCAGTTCTTC. The encoded protein is CASSLGQGYNEQFF. V gene TRBV5-1 combines with J gene TRBJ2-1; TRBD1 is a possible D gene (6 bases). Trimming cost V 0 bases and J 4 bases, with 8 bases left between them. The CDR3 extends over 14 amino acids. Germline-derived CDR1 and CDR2 are SGHRS and YFSETQ.

The chain couples TRBV27 to TRBJ1-2; maybe TRBD1 (5 bases). The germline V gene encodes CDR1 MNHEY and CDR2 SMNVEV (reference sequence). V was pared by 5 bases and J by 8 bases, with 18 bases between. CDR3 length: 14 amino acids. CDR3 DNA: TGTGCCAGCAGTCCCAGGGCCGCCCAGAGAGGCTACACCTTC. Translating it yields CASSPRAAQRGYTF.

Turning to this clone: One end of the junction varies from germline; a read error may be responsible. This chain links TRBV5-8 with TRBJ1-5, with D uncertain. Germline V gene sequence: CDR1 SGHTS, CDR2 YDEGEE. This CDR3 contains 12 residues. The CDR3 reads CASTLNYQPQHF. As DNA, the CDR3 is TGTGCCAGCACCTTGAACTATCAGCCCCAGCATTTT.

CDR3 region: CASSLDLNNSPLHF. The CDR3, as DNA: TGTGCCAGCAGCTTAGACCTTAATAATTCACCCCTCCACTTT. The V and J genes are TRBV7-9 and TRBJ1-6, with D uncertain. The CDR3 runs 14 residues. CDR1 and CDR2 from the germline V gene are SEHNR and FQNEAQ (reference sequence). Trimming cost V 1 base and J 5 bases, with 6 bases left between them.

The genes are TRBV27 and TRBJ1-5; possible D gene TRBD1, 6 bases. This CDR3 spans 13 amino acids. The V gene's germline CDR1 is MNHEY and CDR2 SMNVEV (reference sequence). V lost 5 bases and J lost 5, with 10 bases in between. Here the CDR3 reads CASSTGWDQPQHF. For the CDR3, the DNA is TGTGCCAGCAGTACAGGGTGGGATCAGCCCCAGCATTTT.

J is TRBJ1-5 and V is TRBV4-3, with D perhaps matching TRBD1 (6 bases). The CDR3 totals 17 residues. The V and J ends lost 0 bases and 2 bases respectively, with 14 bases between them. From germline, CDR1 is LGHNA and CDR2 YSLEER. Here the CDR3 reads CASSQDRSGARNQPQHF. The CDR3, as DNA: TGCGCCAGCAGCCAAGATCGTTCGGGGGCTCGCAATCAGCCCCAGCATTTT.

The chain combines TRBV7-9 with TRBJ2-7, with TRBD2 matching 12 bases. The CDR3 extends over 13 amino acids. V shed 5 bases, J shed 7 bases, and the junction held 3 bases outside the gene matches. The germline CDR1 and CDR2 sequences are SEHNR and FQNEAQ (reference sequence). DNA of the CDR3: TGTGCCAGCAGCCCCGGACTAGCGGGGGAGCAGTACTTC. Translating it yields CASSPGLAGEQYF.